This T cell receptor beta chain stems from a study of CD8 T cells in ankylosing spondylitis. Whole-study results and caveats: Seemingly characteristic of ankylosing spondylitis blood was a TCR beta motif consisting of several highly homologous variants.

The sample holds many counts of this clonotype. Its antigen is undetermined. The J segment lost 1 base and the V segment lost 5 bases, leaving 6 bases of the junction unmatched. Per the germline V gene, CDR1 is SGHTA and CDR2 is FQGNSA. The CDR3 extends over 16 amino acids. Each CDR3 protein gets one entry after TCRdb re-called the 5' RACE reads with MiXCR. The data contain about 340,000 distinct CDR3 sequences, roughly 8% of them singletons. This chain joins TRBV7-2 and TRBJ2-3; 10 nucleotides line up with TRBD1. The clonotype was recovered from a male donor with ankylosing spondylitis. Sequencing was done on a sample of blood, either unsorted or a sorted T cell fraction (not recorded which). CDR3 DNA: TGTGCCAGCAGCCCGACAGGGGGCGCGGGCACAGATACGCAGTATTTT. Protein: CASSPTGGAGTDTQYF.